This TCR beta chain was sequenced during a study of blood T cell repertoires in COVID-19. Whole-study context: The origin of the acute and convalescent COVID-19 samples was the United States, Italy and Spain. From T cells, B-cell-depleted T cells, or PBMCs came the material, which was cDNA or gDNA.

The CDR3 totals 12 residues. Per the germline V gene, CDR1 is WNHNN and CDR2 is SYGVQD (reference sequence). V was trimmed by 5 bases and J by 3 bases, leaving 4 bases between them. Data came from immunoSEQ multiplex PCR; TCRdb stores just in-frame clones and leaves some out. The sample yields tens of thousands of clones, approximately 88% seen once. The V and J genes are TRBV10-1 and TRBJ2-2, with D unresolved. Sequencing was carried out using peripheral blood. The clonotype was recovered from a woman aged 60-75 years with acute or convalescent COVID-19. CDR3 region: CASSHYTGELFF. CDR3 nucleotide sequence: TGCGCCAGCAGTCATTACACCGGGGAGCTGTTTTTT.